The sequence of this TCR beta chain was determined in a study of beta chain features in type 1 diabetes. Study conclusions and caveats: Since sequencing was performed on cDNA, cells with high TCR expression could be over-represented.

Worth noting for this clone: Its antigen is currently unknown.

Investigators reverse transcribed all isolated RNA, so they sequenced expressed TCRB transcripts. Measured with immunoSEQ multiplex PCR; TCRdb has only the in-frame clones, and not every one. The sample shows roughly 610,000 clones, roughly 15% of them seen only once. This CDR3 is 13 amino acids long. With V trimmed by 6 bases and J by 4 bases, 4 bases remained unmatched. The germline CDR1 and CDR2 sequences are MNHEY and SVGAGI. Naive, central memory, regulatory and stem cell-like memory cells within the CD4+ compartment were sorted using CD45RO/CCR7/CD25/CD127/CD95/CD27. The sequencing input was naive CD4+ T cells from blood. This sequence joins TRBV6-5 and TRBJ1-2; TRBD1 matches 8 bases. The clonotype originates from a young man in good health. CDR3 bases: TGTGCCAGCAGCCTGGGACAGGCCTATGGCTACACCTTC. This translates into CASSLGQAYGYTF.